The clone carrying this T cell receptor (beta chain) was counted once. The antigen remains undetermined. This entry belongs to a study of persistence of HIV-infected CD4 T cells. As for the study in general: Anti-CD3/anti-CD28 stimulation activated a higher proportion of cells than antigen stimulation, with lower memory fraction.

Anti-CD3/anti-CD28 beads served as a nonspecific positive control stimulus. Sorting of responding CD4+ T cells relied on upregulated CD40 ligand together with CD69. Suppressive ART was started during chronic HIV-1 infection in these adults. Anti-CD28/CD49d costimulation, CD40-blocking antibody and enfuvirtide were given to CD8-depleted PBMCs for about 18 hours. CDR3 length: 13 amino acids. V was pared by 3 bases and J by 1 base, with 2 bases of the junction left unmatched. CDR1 is GTSNPN, CDR2 SVGIG, per germline (reference sequence). Findings and caveats of the study: Antigen-responding cells were enriched for degenerate expanded CDR3beta sequences.

Sequencing used immunoSEQ version 4 in survey mode. The protocol was immunoSEQ multiplex PCR, while the TCRdb copy is restricted to in-frame clones and leaves out a portion. Of about 45,000 clones in the sample, around 90% were seen once. The chain has TRBV30 and TRBJ1-1, with 7 bases aligning to TRBD1. The sequenced sample was CD4+ T cells sorted from PBMCs after approximately 20-hour stimulation, obtained from a patient who received antiretroviral therapy. This TCR came from an adult woman with HIV who was CMV-seropositive. The CDR3: CAWRRGPNTEAFF. Written as DNA, the CDR3 is TGTGCCTGGAGAAGGGGGCCGAACACTGAAGCTTTCTTT.